This TCR beta chain comes out of a study of T-cell memory formation after mild COVID-19. The wider study: Largely, the TCR clusters proved donor specific.

Germline assignment: CDR1 MRHNA and CDR2 SNTAGT. V lost 2 bases to trimming and J lost 4 bases; unmatched junction nucleotides: 6. The length of the CDR3 is 16 residues. With constant-segment primers, 5'RACE yielded cDNA libraries of TCR alpha and TCR beta that carried sample barcodes and UMIs. TCRdb reprocessed the 5' RACE reads via MiXCR and lists one record per CDR3 protein. The sample includes tens of thousands of distinct CDR3 sequences, about 27% seen only once; the top ten take approximately 39%. This clonotype was obtained from a man between 18 and 29 years old who had mild COVID-19 (a few samples of this study predate the infection). Cell type and time point are not known. The chain uses TRBV6-4 and TRBJ2-3; 10 nucleotides line up with TRBD2. Material for sequencing was PBMCs or a T cell subset sorted from them (not recorded which). The CDR3 DNA reads as TGTGCCAGCAGTGACACGGTAGCGGGGGGATCAGATACGCAGTATTTT. This translates into CASSDTVAGGSDTQYF.